These 30 T cell receptor beta chains were all obtained from the same sample, sequenced in a study of T cells in Graves' hyperthyroidism and ophthalmopathy. Researchers took RNA transcripts and amplified the TCR beta CDR3 regions from them. First-round RT-PCR of the TCR CDR3 relied on the HTBI primer set. TCRdb itself ran the multiplex PCR reads through MiXCR, one entry per CDR3 protein. The sample lists hundreds of thousands of distinct CDR3 sequences; roughly 15% were seen once. The sequencing sample was made of blood. The receptors here all came from a woman between 35 and 50 years old with Graves' ophthalmopathy.

This clonotype was found many times. V is TRBV18 and J is TRBJ1-1, with 8 bases that match TRBD1. Germline CDR1 and CDR2: KGHSH and LQKENI. V gave up 0 bases and J gave up 1 base; unmatched junction bases: 7. The CDR3 has 17 residues. The CDR3 loop reads CASSPPQGGRRNTEAFF. CDR3 DNA: TGTGCCAGCTCACCACCACAGGGGGGTCGCCGGAACACTGAAGCTTTCTTT.

The sample holds many counts of this clonotype. This chain connects TRBV19 to TRBJ1-1; no reliable D call. The CDR3 runs to 17 residues. Germline V CDR1 and CDR2: LNHDA, SQIVND (reference sequence). The V end lost 5 bases, the J end lost 0 bases, and 19 bases lay between the germline ends. Written as DNA, the CDR3 is TGTGCCAGTAGTTTCGGCAGGATCCTTCGCATGAACACTGAAGCTTTCTTT. It codes for CASSFGRILRMNTEAFF.

The chain has TRBV20-1 and TRBJ1-2; the match to TRBD1 covers 7 bases. Germline values: CDR1 DFQATT, CDR2 SNEGSKA (reference sequence). The length of the CDR3 is 13 residues. J lost 6 bases, V lost 6 bases, and 10 bases had no gene match. The CDR3, as DNA: TGCAGTGCCGGTCCTCAGGGGGTCGATGGCTACACCTTC. Its protein is CSAGPQGVDGYTF.

J is TRBJ1-1 and V is TRBV27, with D perhaps matching TRBD1 (5 bases). V was clipped by 10 bases and J by 5 bases, with 14 bases between them. Germline V gene data show CDR1 as MNHEY and CDR2 as SMNVEV (reference sequence). There are 12 residues in the CDR3. Here the CDR3 reads CATRGMGTEAFF. The CDR3 DNA reads TGTGCCACGCGGGGCATGGGGACTGAAGCTTTCTTT.

This clonotype came up a few times. The CDR3 DNA is TGTGCCAGCAGCTTCATGAACTCAATCTTTCGGGGGGAAGGCTACACCTTC. Amino acid sequence: CASSFMNSIFRGEGYTF. The chain carries TRBV5-6 and TRBJ1-2, with a weak D call TRBD1 (5 bases). V gave up 2 bases and J gave up 8 bases, with 25 bases separating them. This CDR3 has 17 residues. Germline CDR1 reads SGHDT; CDR2 reads YYEEEE.

Only a few counts were recorded for this clonotype. The rearrangement joins TRBV11-2 to TRBJ2-3; tentatively, D is TRBD2 (6 bases). The CDR3 loop spans 15 amino acids. Per germline, CDR1 SGHAT and CDR2 FQNNGV. The V end lost 5 bases, the J end lost 0 bases, and 12 bases lay between the germline ends. CDR3 sequence: CASSPGVLSTDTQYF. CDR3 DNA sequence: TGTGCCAGCAGCCCGGGGGTCCTAAGCACAGATACGCAGTATTTT.

The V gene is TRBV7-9, the J gene TRBJ2-3; 7 bases map to TRBD1. Germline-derived CDR1 and CDR2 are SEHNR and FQNEAQ (reference sequence). The CDR3 covers 16 residues. The V and J ends lost 6 bases and 6 bases, in that order; junction bases with no gene match: 15. CDR3 region: CASRPRRDRYPDTQYF. CDR3 nucleotide sequence: TGTGCCAGCAGACCGCGCCGGGACAGATATCCGGATACGCAGTATTTT.

This clonotype was detected a few times. CDR3 sequence reads: CASSVPGGRGNEQFF. CDR3 bases: TGTGCCAGCAGTGTCCCAGGGGGGAGAGGGAATGAGCAGTTCTTC. V is TRBV25-1 and J is TRBJ2-1, with D possibly TRBD1 on 7 matching bases. Germline V gene data show CDR1 as MGHDK and CDR2 as SYGVNS. V shed 4 bases and J shed 7 bases, with 17 bases lying between them. There are 15 residues in the CDR3.

The rearrangement uses TRBV7-9 and TRBJ1-2; D not certain. Germline V gene lookup returns CDR1 SEHNR and CDR2 FQNEAQ (reference sequence). V was clipped by 5 bases and J by 4 bases, with 11 bases between them. CDR3 length equals 13 residues. The CDR3 loop is CASSPRASYGYTF. In nucleotides, the CDR3 is TGTGCCAGCAGCCCTCGGGCTTCCTATGGCTACACCTTC.

This clonotype was counted between two and nine times. The J gene is TRBJ2-7, the V gene TRBV11-2; D may correspond to TRBD1 or TRBD2 (6 bases each). The germline V gene has CDR1 SGHAT and CDR2 FQNNGV. V was clipped by 7 bases and J by 6 bases, with 22 bases between them. CDR3 length: 15 amino acids. CDR3 coding DNA: TGTGCCAGCAACCAAGGGGGGCCATCGGTTTTCGAGCAGTACTTC. This gives the protein CASNQGGPSVFEQYF. The complete variable domain, with remaining parts taken from reference TRBV11-2 and TRBJ2-7, reads EAGVAQSPRYKIIEKRQSVAFWCNPISGHATLYWYQQILGQGPKLLIQFQNNGVVDDSQLPKDRFSAERLKGVDSTLKIQPAKLEDSAVYLCASNQGGPSVFEQYFGPGTRLTVT.

This clonotype appeared many times. The J gene is TRBJ2-5, the V gene TRBV2; D tentatively reads TRBD1 or TRBD2 (5 bases each). Trimming shortened V by 5 bases and J by 5 bases, and 12 bases separated the two germline ends. The germline gives CDR1 SNHLY, CDR2 FYNNEI. This CDR3 is 13 amino acids long. The DNA of the CDR3 is TGTGCCAGCAGTACCGGGACGGGGGAGACCCAGTACTTC. Translated, it gives CASSTGTGETQYF.

This chain's CDR3 is CASSSELGGGARNEQFF. DNA for the CDR3: TGCGCCAGCAGCTCTGAACTAGGCGGGGGGGCTAGGAATGAGCAGTTCTTC. The chain joins TRBV5-1 to TRBJ2-1; 9 bases map to TRBD2. This CDR3 comprises 17 residues. Germline V gives CDR1 SGHRS, CDR2 YFSETQ. Trimming removed 3 bases from V and 7 bases from J; junction bases left unmatched: 14.

At least ten counts were recorded for this clonotype. V usage is TRBV3-1 and J usage is TRBJ2-1; TRBD2 agrees at 11 bases. The junction had 6 bases not matched to a gene; V was cut back by 0 bases and J by 2 bases. Germline V gene sequence: CDR1 LGHDT, CDR2 YNNKEL (reference sequence). There are 18 residues in the CDR3. CDR3 amino acids: CASSQEFGTSGTYNEQFF. CDR3 nucleotides: TGTGCCAGCAGCCAAGAATTCGGGACTAGCGGAACCTACAATGAGCAGTTCTTC.

The chain carries TRBV6-1 and TRBJ1-6, with D perhaps TRBD1 (5 bases). Germline V gene data show CDR1 as MNHNS and CDR2 as SASEGT. The CDR3 length is 15 residues. Trimming took 6 bases from V and 10 from J, leaving 19 bases between them. In nucleotides, the CDR3 is TGTGCCAGCAGAGACCCCGGGGCCGGCCGGTCACCCCTCCACTTT. This codes for CASRDPGAGRSPLHF.

This clonotype was recorded a few times. The chain combines TRBV20-1 with TRBJ1-2; D is possibly TRBD1 (6 bases). Looked up from germline, CDR1 is DFQATT and CDR2 is SNEGSKA (reference sequence). The length of the CDR3 is 13 residues. With 6 bases removed from V and 4 bases from J, the gap between germline ends came to 15 bases. DNA of the CDR3: TGCAGTGCAACCCTCGGGGACACCTATGGCTACACCTTC. It specifies CSATLGDTYGYTF.

This clonotype was counted only a few times. V usage is TRBV5-1 and J usage is TRBJ2-7; 7 nucleotides agree with TRBD2. With 7 bases clipped from V and 5 bases from J, the junction kept 12 bases outside the gene matches. Germline V CDR1 and CDR2: SGHRS, YFSETQ. The CDR3 has 14 amino acids. The DNA for the CDR3 is TGCGCCAGCGCCGCGAGACTAGCAATCGACGAGCAGTACTTC. Its translation is CASAARLAIDEQYF.

This clonotype was recorded many times. The rearrangement joins TRBV29-1 to TRBJ1-1; D may be TRBD1 (5 bases). The CDR3 is 12 residues long. V lost 4 bases to trimming and J lost 0 bases, with 6 bases between them. Germline-derived CDR1 and CDR2 are SQVTM and ANQGSEA. DNA of the CDR3: TGCAGCGTTGGACAGCTGAACACTGAAGCTTTCTTT. Translation: CSVGQLNTEAFF. Full variable domain (missing parts from reference TRBV29-1 and TRBJ1-1): SAVISQKPSRDICQRGTSLTIQCQVDSQVTMMFWYRQQPGQSLTLIATANQGSEATYESGFVIDKFPISRPNLTFSTLTVSNMSPEDSSIYLCSVGQLNTEAFFGQGTRLTVV.

Ten or more counts support this clonotype. The V gene is TRBV28, the J gene TRBJ2-7; tentatively, D is TRBD2 (6 bases). V shed 6 bases and J shed 6 bases, with 21 bases lying between them. Per germline, CDR1 MDHEN and CDR2 SYDVKM. CDR3 length: 15 amino acids. The CDR3 protein is CASRESRGGRAEQYF. CDR3 DNA sequence: TGTGCCAGCAGGGAATCGCGGGGCGGTAGGGCCGAGCAGTACTTC.

This clonotype has ten or more counts. The rearrangement joins TRBV6-2 or TRBV6-3 to TRBJ1-6; D remains unclear. With 6 bases removed from V and 5 bases from J, the gap between germline ends came to 11 bases. Germline V gene lookup returns CDR1 MNHEY and CDR2 SVGEGT. The CDR3 runs to 14 residues. CDR3 DNA: TGTGCCAGCAGAGCGGGGAGCCATAATTCACCCCTCCACTTT. The encoded protein is CASRAGSHNSPLHF.

Many counts were recorded for this clonotype. The V call is TRBV11-2, the J call TRBJ2-7; a possible D gene is TRBD2 (6 bases). The CDR3 totals 16 residues. Germline-derived CDR1 and CDR2 are SGHAT and FQNNGV. V was shortened by 6 bases and J by 3 bases, with 21 bases between the two germline ends. This CDR3 reads CASSPLPGVVSYEQYF. CDR3 in DNA: TGTGCCAGCAGTCCTCTCCCGGGGGTGGTTAGCTACGAGCAGTACTTC.

The chain combines TRBV7-9 with TRBJ2-3, with TRBD2 identical over 9 bases. Germline-derived CDR1 and CDR2 are SEHNR and FQNEAQ (reference sequence). The CDR3 spans 12 residues. In nucleotides, the CDR3 is TGTGCTGGCGGGAGGGCCTCAGATACGCAGTATTTT. The encoded protein is CAGGRASDTQYF.

This clonotype was counted ten times or more. The chain employs TRBV7-2 and TRBJ1-1; D gene uncertain. The germline gives CDR1 SGHTA, CDR2 FQGNSA. Trimming took off 1 base at V and 4 bases at J, with 10 bases between the two ends. This CDR3 is built from 14 residues. The CDR3 loop reads CASSLGRLGTEAFF. CDR3 coding DNA: TGTGCCAGCAGCTTAGGGCGTCTGGGCACTGAAGCTTTCTTT.

This clonotype was seen repeatedly, ten times or more. This rearrangement joins TRBV27 to TRBJ1-6; D uncertain. The V gene's germline CDR1 is MNHEY and CDR2 SMNVEV (reference sequence). Trimming took off 2 bases at V and 9 bases at J, with 14 bases between the two ends. The CDR3 totals 15 residues. The CDR3 protein is CASSLQRVTGSPLHF. CDR3 nucleotides: TGTGCCAGCAGTTTACAAAGGGTAACTGGTTCACCCCTCCACTTT.

The J gene is TRBJ2-1, the V gene TRBV18, with D perhaps TRBD1 or TRBD2 (5 bases each). CDR1 is KGHSH, CDR2 LQKENI, per germline. This CDR3 spans 15 amino acids. V lost 4 bases and J 5 bases, leaving 15 bases between the germline ends. The CDR3 is CASSHRSPRDNEQFF. The CDR3 nucleotides are TGTGCCAGCTCACACAGGAGCCCGCGGGACAATGAGCAGTTCTTC.

The sample holds a few counts of this clonotype. V and J are TRBV3-1 and TRBJ2-5; TRBD2 matches at 7 bases. V shed 2 bases and J 3 bases; nucleotides not matched to a gene: 9. CDR1 LGHDT and CDR2 YNNKEL come from the germline V gene (reference sequence). The CDR3 has 16 residues. In nucleotides, the CDR3 is TGTGCCAGCAGCCAACTATCAGCGGGGCTCAAAGAGACCCAGTACTTC. Translated: CASSQLSAGLKETQYF.

The sample holds many counts of this clonotype. The chain combines TRBV6-1 with TRBJ2-5; 7 nucleotides agree with TRBD1. V lost 6 bases, J lost 4 bases, and 8 bases stayed unmatched. CDR1 and CDR2 from the germline V gene are MNHNS and SASEGT. The CDR3 consists of 14 residues. CDR3 bases: TGTGCCAGCAGCAGAGGACAGGTGGGAGAGACCCAGTACTTC. Translated: CASSRGQVGETQYF.

The table lists this clonotype with many counts. The chain uses TRBV2 and TRBJ2-5, with D possibly being TRBD2 (5 bases). The CDR3 runs to 14 residues. Per germline, CDR1 SNHLY and CDR2 FYNNEI. Trimming took off 8 bases at V and 1 base at J, with 14 bases between the two ends. CDR3 sequence reads: CASRWTRVQETQYF. The CDR3 nucleotides read TGTGCCAGCCGTTGGACGAGGGTCCAAGAGACCCAGTACTTC.

The table lists this clonotype with a few counts. The chain couples TRBV20-1 to TRBJ1-1; D remains unclear. Germline V gives CDR1 DFQATT, CDR2 SNEGSKA (reference sequence). V lost 5 bases, J lost 5 bases, and 12 bases lay in between. The CDR3 sequence is 12 residues long. CDR3 DNA sequence: TGCAGTGCTGAGATGGGATGGACTGAAGCTTTCTTT. Amino acid sequence: CSAEMGWTEAFF.

This chain connects TRBV2 to TRBJ2-2; TRBD1 might be the D (6 bases). This CDR3 spans 16 amino acids. Looked up from germline, CDR1 is SNHLY and CDR2 is FYNNEI. Trimming shortened V by 6 bases and J by 0 bases, and 14 bases separated the two germline ends. The CDR3 DNA is TGTGCCAGCAGCCCTCTAGGACAGTCGAACACCGGGGAGCTGTTTTTT. It translates to CASSPLGQSNTGELFF. The entire variable domain, with the rest obtained from reference TRBV2 and TRBJ2-2, is as follows: EPEVTQTPSHQVTQMGQEVILRCVPISNHLYFYWYRQILGQKVEFLVSFYNNEISEKSEIFDDQFSVERPDGSNFTLKIRSTKLEDSAMYFCASSPLGQSNTGELFFGEGSRLTVL.

This clonotype has ten or more counts. The chain is built from TRBV3-1 and TRBJ2-1; possibly TRBD2 for D (6 bases). V lost 0 bases and J lost 9, with 18 bases in between. The CDR3 extends over 16 amino acids. CDR1 and CDR2 (germline): LGHDT, YNNKEL (reference sequence). The CDR3 nucleotides are TGTGCCAGCAGCCAAGATCTAACGATAGCGGCTCCTGAGCAGTTCTTC. Protein sequence: CASSQDLTIAAPEQFF.